Below, one T cell receptor (beta chain) is given with its context. This entry belongs to a study of blood T cell repertoires in COVID-19. The V and J ends lost 0 bases and 6 bases respectively, with 8 bases between them. This CDR3 comprises 14 residues. The germline CDR1 and CDR2 sequences are SGHTA and FQGNSA. Sequencing was performed with immunoSEQ multiplex PCR; in TCRdb, only in-frame clones are kept and a portion is missing. The sample consists of some 80,000 clones, about 76% of them appearing once. The rearrangement joins TRBV7-2 to TRBJ1-4, with D hard to call. The clonotype was recovered from an elderly man with acute or convalescent COVID-19. The sample was peripheral blood. Here the CDR3 reads CASSLAPSYEKLFF. The DNA of the CDR3 is TGTGCCAGCAGCTTAGCGCCAAGCTATGAAAAACTGTTTTTT.